This section outlines one T cell receptor beta chain sequence together with its context. Production of TCR beta cDNA used roughly 500 ng total RNA together with a constant-region primer. Nested multiplex PCR, run for three rounds with slightly modified ARM-PCR, yielded TCR beta libraries. In the first two PCR rounds, TRBV1-TRBV30 forward primers were paired with a C-beta reverse primer, and each round lasted roughly 9 cycles. MiXCR was run by TCRdb on the multiplex PCR reads, yielding one entry per CDR3 protein. This sample has tens of thousands of distinct CDR3 sequences, with around three quarters found just once. Germline assignment: CDR1 SGHRS and CDR2 YFSETQ. The CDR3 is made up of 15 amino acids. V was cut by 4 bases and J by 3 bases, with 16 bases left in between. The data belong to a study of tumor-infiltrating lymphocytes in primary liver carcinoma. Without any cell sorting, roughly 20-32 mg of bulk tissue yielded co-extracted RNA and DNA.

The chain joins TRBV5-1 to TRBJ2-5; D may be TRBD2 (6 bases). This TCR was sampled from a middle-aged man with primary liver carcinoma and hepatitis B virus infection. Sample: liver tumor tissue from sampling region 3. Subset of the sample: tumor region T3, left-lateral pole. CDR3 protein: CASSVETGGKETQYF. CDR3 coding DNA: TGCGCCAGCAGCGTGGAAACTGGCGGGAAAGAGACCCAGTACTTC.